The present entry profiles one T cell receptor (beta chain) with its context. Its antigen is still unknown. Germline V gene sequence: CDR1 LGHDT, CDR2 YNNKEL (reference sequence). The CDR3 runs 16 residues. Trimming cost V 4 bases and J 4 bases; bases outside gene matches: 10. TCRdb's table, derived via immunoSEQ multiplex PCR, lists solely in-frame clones and lacks some. The sample holds about 200,000 clones; approximately 92% are singletons and the top ten take 1% to 1.5%. This sample stems from a study of T cell responses to AZD1222 COVID-19 vaccine. Study findings and constraints: Once two AZD1222 doses were given, Spike-specific TCR breadth and depth went up. The study sampled repertoires only after the peak T cell response. There were mostly white British donors and more females than males, and clonal diversity was possibly underestimated.

This sequence was found in an adult in good health. Sequenced here: peripheral blood, sampled on day 0 of AZD1222 vaccination. The rearrangement joins TRBV3-1 (or the pseudogene TRBV3-2) to TRBJ2-7; 10 nucleotides align to TRBD2. This CDR3 reads CASSPTSAGGLYEQYF. DNA for the CDR3: TGTGCCAGCAGCCCTACCTCAGCGGGGGGGTTATACGAGCAGTACTTC.